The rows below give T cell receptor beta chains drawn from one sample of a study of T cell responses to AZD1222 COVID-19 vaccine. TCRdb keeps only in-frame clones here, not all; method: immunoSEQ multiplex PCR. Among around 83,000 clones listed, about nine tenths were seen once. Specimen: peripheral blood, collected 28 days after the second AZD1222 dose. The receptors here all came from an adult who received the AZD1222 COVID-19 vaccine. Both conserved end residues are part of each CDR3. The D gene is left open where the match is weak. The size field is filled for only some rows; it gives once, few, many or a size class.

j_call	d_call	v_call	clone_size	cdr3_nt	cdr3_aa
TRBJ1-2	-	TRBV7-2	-	TGTGCCAGCAGCTTAGAGAGGGGGGCTGGCTACACCTTC	CASSLERGAGYTF
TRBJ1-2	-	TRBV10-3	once	TGTGCCATCAGTGCGACAGCTAACTATGGCTACACCTTC	CAISATANYGYTF
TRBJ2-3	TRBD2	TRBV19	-	TGTGCCAGTAGTATAACTGGGGGGGGCACAGATACGCAGTATTTT	CASSITGGGTDTQYF
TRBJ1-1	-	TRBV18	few	TGTGCCAGCATGACAGGCATGAACACTGAAGCTTTCTTT	CASMTGMNTEAFF
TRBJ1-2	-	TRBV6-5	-	TGTGCCAGCAGGCCGCGGCTGGACTATGGCTACACCTTC	CASRPRLDYGYTF
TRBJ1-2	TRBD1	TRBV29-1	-	TGCAGCGTGGCCGGGACAGCTAACTATGGCTACACCTTC	CSVAGTANYGYTF
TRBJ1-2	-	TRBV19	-	TGTGCCAGTAGTATAGTCAACCCGGCAGTCGGCTACACCTTC	CASSIVNPAVGYTF
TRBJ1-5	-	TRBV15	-	TGTGCCACCAGCAGAGATCCTTATCAGCCCCAGCATTTT	CATSRDPYQPQHF
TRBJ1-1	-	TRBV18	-	TGTGCCAGCTCACCTCCGACAGGCCACCTTCGGGCTGAAGCTTTCTTT	CASSPPTGHLRAEAFF
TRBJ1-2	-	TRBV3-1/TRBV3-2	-	TGTGCCAGCAGCCATAGGGCAGTTAACTATGGCTACACCTTC	CASSHRAVNYGYTF
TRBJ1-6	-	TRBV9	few	TGTGCCAGCAGCGCCATGACAGATTCTTCACCCCTCCACTTT	CASSAMTDSSPLHF
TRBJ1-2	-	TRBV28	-	TGTGCCAGCGGTCTCCGTTCTACAGGGAAGGGCTATGGCTACACCTTC	CASGLRSTGKGYGYTF
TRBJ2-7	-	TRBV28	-	TGTGCCAGCAGACCCCCGGGACAAGCCTACGAGCAGTACTTC	CASRPPGQAYEQYF
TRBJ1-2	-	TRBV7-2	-	TGTGCCAGCAGCTCCCAACAGCTCCATAGCTACACCTTC	CASSSQQLHSYTF
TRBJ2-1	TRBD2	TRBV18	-	TGTGCCAGCTCACCTCTTCCGGGACTAGCGGGGAACTACAATGAGCAGTTCTTC	CASSPLPGLAGNYNEQFF
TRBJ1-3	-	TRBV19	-	TGTGCCAGTAGCAAACAGGGAACTGGAAACACCATATATTTT	CASSKQGTGNTIYF
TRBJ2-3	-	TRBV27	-	TGTGCCAGCAGTTTAGACACAGATACGCAGTATTTT	CASSLDTDTQYF
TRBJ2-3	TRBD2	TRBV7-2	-	TGTGCCAGCAGCTTAGTCCCTAGCGGGGGGGCAGATACGCAGTATTTT	CASSLVPSGGADTQYF
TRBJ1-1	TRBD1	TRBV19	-	TGTGCCAGTAGACCCCCGGGACAGGGGCTAGAAGAAGCTTTCTTT	CASRPPGQGLEEAFF
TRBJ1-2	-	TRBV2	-	TGTGCCAGCAGTGAAGATCGGGAATCTTTTTCTGGCTACACCTTC	CASSEDRESFSGYTF
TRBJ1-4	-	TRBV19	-	TGTGCCAGTAGTATAGACAGGACGGCGGCCAAACTGTTTTTT	CASSIDRTAAKLFF
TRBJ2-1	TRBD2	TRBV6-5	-	TGTGCCAGCAGGCCTCCTAGCGGGGCCTACAATGAGCAGTTCTTC	CASRPPSGAYNEQFF
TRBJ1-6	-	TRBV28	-	TGTGCCAGCAGCCTGTCCAGCTCCTATAATTCACCCCTCCACTTT	CASSLSSSYNSPLHF
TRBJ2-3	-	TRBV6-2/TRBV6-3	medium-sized	TGTGCCAGCAGTTACGTCGAAGGTACAGATACGCAGTATTTT	CASSYVEGTDTQYF
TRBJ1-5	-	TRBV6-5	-	TGTGCCAGCAAGAGGGGGGGAAGCAATCAGCCCCAGCATTTT	CASKRGGSNQPQHF
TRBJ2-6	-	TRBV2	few	TGTGCCAGCGGGTCTGGGGCCAACGTCCTGACTTTC	CASGSGANVLTF
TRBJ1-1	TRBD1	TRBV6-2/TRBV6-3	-	TGTGCCAGCAGTCAAATTGGGACAGCCATGAACACTGAAGCTTTCTTT	CASSQIGTAMNTEAFF
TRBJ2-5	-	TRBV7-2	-	TGTGCCAGCAGCTTAGTTTTACGGCGTTCACAAGAGACCCAGTACTTC	CASSLVLRRSQETQYF
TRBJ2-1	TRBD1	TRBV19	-	TGTGCCAGTAGTTCCAAGGGACAGTCAATTGAGCAGTTCTTC	CASSSKGQSIEQFF
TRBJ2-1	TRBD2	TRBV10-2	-	TGCGCCAGCACGATAGCGGGGGGGATCCACAATGAGCAGTTCTTC	CASTIAGGIHNEQFF
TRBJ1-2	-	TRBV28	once	TGTGCCAGCAGCGTAGGGCAGGGGAGGCGAGGCTACACCTTC	CASSVGQGRRGYTF
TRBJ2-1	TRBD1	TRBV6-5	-	TGTGCCAGCAGTAGGGACAGATACAATGAGCAGTTCTTC	CASSRDRYNEQFF
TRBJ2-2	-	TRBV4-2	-	TGTGCCAGCAGCCAAGGTGTGGAGAGCACCGGGGAGCTGTTTTTT	CASSQGVESTGELFF
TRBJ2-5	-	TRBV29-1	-	TGCAGCGTTGAAACGGGTCAAGAGACCCAGTACTTC	CSVETGQETQYF
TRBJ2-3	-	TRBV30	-	TGTGCCTGGGGTAGGGGGACATCTCTCACAGATACGCAGTATTTT	CAWGRGTSLTDTQYF
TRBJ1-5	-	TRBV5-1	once	TGCGCCAGCAGCTTGGGGGCAGGCAATCAGCCCCAGCATTTT	CASSLGAGNQPQHF
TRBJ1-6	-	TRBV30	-	TGTGCCTGGAGTCTCAAAGACGGGGACGGTTCACCCCTCCACTTT	CAWSLKDGDGSPLHF